Each of the 22 T cell receptor beta chains below was sequenced from the same sample in a study of blood T cell repertoires in COVID-19. The repertoire was sequenced with immunoSEQ multiplex PCR; TCRdb's copy has only in-frame clones and lacks some. The profile shows roughly 49,000 clones, about 83% of them singletons. The specimen sequenced was peripheral blood. The receptor source for this set is a woman of 80 years or more with acute or convalescent COVID-19.

V usage is TRBV13 and J usage is TRBJ1-2; TRBD1 aligns across 10 bases. The CDR3 totals 13 residues. The V gene end was trimmed by 3 bases and the J gene end by 5 bases; junction bases not matched to a gene: 0. Per germline, CDR1 PRHDT and CDR2 FYEKMQ (reference sequence). In DNA, the CDR3 is TGTGCCAGCAGCTTGGACAGGGGGTATGGCTACACCTTC. Amino acid sequence: CASSLDRGYGYTF.

The genes are TRBV5-1 and TRBJ2-2; possible D gene TRBD2, 7 bases. The germline V gene encodes CDR1 SGHRS and CDR2 YFSETQ. With 0 bases removed from V and 3 bases from J, the gap between germline ends came to 9 bases. The CDR3 runs to 15 residues. CDR3 in amino acids: CASSLGGGDTGELFF. CDR3 bases: TGCGCCAGCAGCTTGGGCGGGGGCGACACCGGGGAGCTGTTTTTT.

This chain links TRBV11-2 with TRBJ2-1; the D gene is possibly TRBD2 (7 bases). CDR1 is SGHAT, CDR2 FQNNGV, per germline. The CDR3 consists of 17 residues. The V gene lost 3 bases and the J gene lost 1 base, with 16 bases spanning the gap. The CDR3 DNA reads as TGTGCCAGCAGCTTTAGGGGGGGGGCTGGTTCCTACAATGAGCAGTTCTTC. Translation gives CASSFRGGAGSYNEQFF. The full variable domain, with the rest looked up from reference TRBV11-2 and TRBJ2-1, is EAGVAQSPRYKIIEKRQSVAFWCNPISGHATLYWYQQILGQGPKLLIQFQNNGVVDDSQLPKDRFSAERLKGVDSTLKIQPAKLEDSAVYLCASSFRGGAGSYNEQFFGPGTRLTVL.

The chain has TRBV2 and TRBJ2-3; 10 bases agree with TRBD2. Germline CDR1 reads SNHLY; CDR2 reads FYNNEI. The CDR3 sequence is 14 residues long. V lost 8 bases, J lost 2 bases, and 4 bases stayed unmatched. CDR3 sequence (DNA): TGTGCCAGCGTAAGCGGGGGGGCCACAGATACGCAGTATTTT. It is translated as CASVSGGATDTQYF.

The chain uses TRBV11-2 and TRBJ1-1; no definite D call. The germline gives CDR1 SGHAT, CDR2 FQNNGV. The CDR3 has 17 residues. Trimming stripped 6 bases from V and 0 bases from J, with 20 bases between. The CDR3 DNA sequence: TGTGCCAGCAGGCTATCCTCCGCTCGTACTTTGAACACTGAAGCTTTCTTT. This gives the protein CASRLSSARTLNTEAFF.

V and J are TRBV27 and TRBJ2-1, with 10 bases aligning to TRBD1. The CDR3 loop spans 15 amino acids. Germline V CDR1 and CDR2: MNHEY, SMNVEV (reference sequence). V shed 8 bases and J 4 bases; nucleotides not matched to a gene: 8. CDR3 loop: CASRLTGGGYNEQFF. The CDR3 DNA follows: TGTGCCAGCCGACTGACAGGGGGCGGGTACAATGAGCAGTTCTTC.

The chain employs TRBV2 and TRBJ1-5; 7 bases fit TRBD1. CDR3 size: 14 residues. The ends lost 5 bases at V and 3 bases at J; junction bases unmatched: 4. Germline V lookup: CDR1 SNHLY, CDR2 FYNNEI. CDR3 DNA sequence: TGTGCCAGCAGTAGACAGGGAATCAATCAGCCCCAGCATTTT. Translation gives CASSRQGINQPQHF. Full variable domain (remainder filled in from reference TRBV2 and TRBJ1-5): EPEVTQTPSHQVTQMGQEVILRCVPISNHLYFYWYRQILGQKVEFLVSFYNNEISEKSEIFDDQFSVERPDGSNFTLKIRSTKLEDSAMYFCASSRQGINQPQHFGDGTRLSIL.

J is TRBJ1-4 and V is TRBV29-1, with D unclear. Trimming removed 5 bases at V and 4 bases at J, with 2 bases between. Germline assignment: CDR1 SQVTM and CDR2 ANQGSEA. The CDR3 is made up of 10 amino acids. The CDR3 DNA reads TGCAGCGTTCTTAATGAAAAACTGTTTTTT. Amino acid sequence: CSVLNEKLFF.

This clone has just one count. The chain employs TRBV6-6 and TRBJ1-1; D is unresolved. V was shortened by 5 bases and J by 5 bases, with 21 bases between the two germline ends. Germline CDR1 reads MNHNY; CDR2 reads SVGAGI (reference sequence). CDR3 length: 16 amino acids. Written as DNA, the CDR3 is TGTGCCAGCAGTCGAGAGGAGGTTGGGGAGGGAACTGAAGCTTTCTTT. Its translation: CASSREEVGEGTEAFF.

The chain couples TRBV5-8 to TRBJ2-7, with unresolved D. Germline-derived CDR1 and CDR2 are SGHTS and YDEGEE. Trimming cost V 0 bases and J 1 base, with 8 bases left between them. The CDR3 is 14 residues long. In DNA, the CDR3 is TGTGCCAGCAGCTTGGGCCGCCGGTCCTACGAGCAGTACTTC. Translating gives CASSLGRRSYEQYF.

The chain couples TRBV5-1 to TRBJ2-3; TRBD2 agrees at 9 bases. V was pared by 4 bases and J by 2 bases, with 8 bases of the junction left unmatched. The CDR3 spans 16 residues. Germline assignment: CDR1 SGHRS and CDR2 YFSETQ. CDR3 sequence: CASSRHSGGPTDTQYF. In DNA form, the CDR3 reads TGCGCCAGCAGCCGCCATAGCGGGGGCCCCACAGATACGCAGTATTTT.

Only one count was recorded for this clone. V gene TRBV3-1 (or the pseudogene TRBV3-2) combines with J gene TRBJ1-2, with D tentatively TRBD1 (6 bases). V was clipped by 0 bases and J by 7 bases, with 12 bases between them. From germline, CDR1 is LGHDT and CDR2 YNNKEL (reference sequence). This CDR3 contains 14 residues. The CDR3 region is CASSQELPGVGYTF. CDR3 nucleotide sequence: TGTGCCAGCAGCCAAGAATTACCAGGGGTTGGCTACACCTTC.

This chain joins TRBV10-2 and TRBJ1-4; a weak D match, TRBD1 (5 bases). This CDR3 has 15 residues. Germline V CDR1 and CDR2: WSHSY, SAAADI. V dropped 3 bases and J dropped 5 bases, with 13 bases sitting between them. CDR3 loop: CASSEGRRANEKLFF. The DNA of the CDR3 is TGCGCCAGCAGTGAAGGCCGCAGGGCAAATGAAAAACTGTTTTTT.

The chain has TRBV28 and TRBJ2-3, with 8 nucleotides matching TRBD2. This CDR3 spans 13 amino acids. Germline CDR1 and CDR2: MDHEN and SYDVKM. J was trimmed by 4 bases and V by 7 bases; bases with no gene match: 4. The CDR3 reads CASTGGAPDTQYF. Written as DNA, the CDR3 is TGTGCCAGCACGGGGGGGGCCCCAGATACGCAGTATTTT.

This chain connects TRBV2 to TRBJ2-1; 8 bases line up with TRBD1. The CDR3 loop spans 18 amino acids. The trim removed 7 bases at V and 0 bases at J, leaving 14 bases unmatched. The germline CDR1 and CDR2 sequences are SNHLY and FYNNEI. This CDR3 reads CASNFVYLDRVSYNEQFF. CDR3 nucleotides: TGTGCCAGCAACTTCGTGTATTTGGACAGGGTCTCCTACAATGAGCAGTTCTTC.

The chain employs TRBV4-2 and TRBJ2-7; D possibly corresponds to TRBD1 (5 bases). Germline V lookup: CDR1 LGHNA, CDR2 YNFKEQ. Trimming cost V 0 bases and J 3 bases, with 12 bases left between them. CDR3 size: 15 residues. The CDR3 loop reads CASSQEGAAGYEQYF. The CDR3 bases are TGTGCCAGCAGCCAAGAAGGGGCAGCCGGCTACGAGCAGTACTTC.

This chain joins TRBV19 and TRBJ1-2; 12 bases line up with TRBD1. Germline CDR1 and CDR2: LNHDA and SQIVND (reference sequence). This CDR3 has 17 amino acids. V lost 4 bases to trimming and J lost 3 bases; unmatched junction nucleotides: 9. CDR3 bases: TGTGCCAGTAGTAAAAACCCGGGACAGGGGGCTCACTATGGCTACACCTTC. Encoded protein: CASSKNPGQGAHYGYTF. Full variable domain (rest looked up from reference TRBV19 and TRBJ1-2): DGGITQSPKYLFRKEGQNVTLSCEQNLNHDAMYWYRQDPGQGLRLIYYSQIVNDFQKGDIAEGYSVSREKKESFPLTVTSAQKNPTAFYLCASSKNPGQGAHYGYTFGSGTRLTVV.

The rearrangement joins TRBV2 to TRBJ1-2; 9 nucleotides agree with TRBD1. The CDR3 is made up of 14 amino acids. The V and J ends lost 6 bases and 8 bases, in that order; junction bases with no gene match: 10. Germline values: CDR1 SNHLY, CDR2 FYNNEI. The CDR3 protein is CASRLSGTGNGYTF. The CDR3 DNA follows: TGTGCCAGCAGGCTATCCGGGACAGGGAACGGCTACACCTTC.

The chain recombines TRBV11-2 with TRBJ1-2; D gene ambiguous. Per germline, CDR1 SGHAT and CDR2 FQNNGV. Trimming left V 0 bases short and J 1 base short, with 9 bases between. The CDR3 spans 15 residues. The CDR3, as DNA: TGTGCCAGCAGCTTAGATCGACAAGATAACTATGGCTACACCTTC. It specifies CASSLDRQDNYGYTF.

The genes are TRBV5-6 and TRBJ2-3; TRBD1 agrees at 9 bases. Trimming at V came to 0 bases and at J to 10 bases, leaving 9 bases not matched to a gene. This CDR3 contains 15 residues. From germline, CDR1 is SGHDT and CDR2 YYEEEE. The CDR3 region is CASSLAHTRTGAQYF. The CDR3 nucleotides read TGTGCCAGCAGCTTGGCGCATACCAGGACAGGGGCGCAGTATTTT.

The CDR3 coding sequence is TGTGCCAGCAGCTTATTTGAGGGGGGGACAGAGACCCAGTACTTC. Amino acids: CASSLFEGGTETQYF. The V and J genes are TRBV7-8 and TRBJ2-5, with D possibly matching TRBD2 (7 bases). Trimming took off 2 bases at V and 4 bases at J, with 14 bases between the two ends. The CDR3 sequence is 15 residues long. CDR1 and CDR2 from the germline V gene are SGHVS and FQNEAQ.

The gene calls are TRBV11-2 and TRBJ2-5; 9 bases map to TRBD1. Germline V CDR1 and CDR2: SGHAT, FQNNGV. Trimming cost V 4 bases and J 3 bases; bases outside gene matches: 0. This CDR3 is 13 amino acids long. In nucleotides, the CDR3 is TGTGCCAGCAGCTGGACAGGGGAAGAGACCCAGTACTTC. As protein: CASSWTGEETQYF.